This T cell receptor beta chain was obtained from a study of shared clonotypes between healthy human individuals. Study conclusions and caveats: Larger estimated richness was generally seen in naive subsets than in memory subsets.

Trimming at V came to 1 base and at J to 7 bases, leaving 7 bases not matched to a gene. The CDR3 consists of 16 residues. Germline values: CDR1 LNHDA, CDR2 SQIVND (reference sequence). On this clone: Its antigen is undetermined.

At a deep level, the assay was run. DNA at 200 ng, about 30,000 T cell genomes, went into sorted-subset replicate PCRs. Original processing methods: ImmunoSEQ junction-only sequences lacked quality scores, so their filtering differed. Profiled with immunoSEQ multiplex PCR; TCRdb holds only in-frame clones, not every one. Clonal size and the V and J genes are those of that table, whereas D and trimming came from the DNA. The sample includes 550,000 to 650,000 clones, around 96% of them seen just once. Naive CD8 cells, CD45RO-negative and positively selected for CCR7, excluded terminally differentiated effector memory CD45RA+ cells.

This chain joins TRBV19 and TRBJ2-1, with 10 bases lining up with TRBD2. The receptor comes from a woman aged 25 to 39 in good health. Sequencing was done on a sample of naive CD8+ T cells sorted from blood. CDR3 nucleotide sequence: TGTGCCAGTAGTATAGGCCTAGCGGGAGCAGAAAATGAGCAGTTCTTC. Translated: CASSIGLAGAENEQFF.